The rows below give T cell receptor beta chains drawn from one sample of a study of molecular identifiers for immune sequencing clone quantification. TCRdb recomputed calls from the PCR reads with MiXCR, one row per CDR3 protein. The sample contains around 480,000 distinct CDR3 sequences, around 21% of which appear only once. The sample was naive CD8+ T cells from blood, with Jurkat cell RNA spiked in. These receptors were collected from a human donor in good health. Some libraries in this study had Jurkat cell RNA spiked in. The CDR3 runs from the conserved cysteine through the conserved F or W. A D gene is named only where the DNA matches it firmly. Only some rows state a clone size, as once, few, many or a class for expanded clones.

V gene,clone size,D gene,J gene,CDR3 DNA,CDR3 protein
TRBV7-9,many,TRBD2,TRBJ2-3,TGTGCCAGCAGCTATAGCGGGAGAAGCACAGATACGCAGTATTTT,CASSYSGRSTDTQYF
TRBV19,.,.,TRBJ1-1,TGTGCCAGTAGTATCTCAGGGGCGGGGACTGAAGCTTTCTTT,CASSISGAGTEAFF
TRBV6-2/TRBV6-3,many,TRBD2,TRBJ2-2,TGTGCCAGCAGTCCGCGGGGGGCCTGGACTGACACCGGGGAGCTGTTTTTT,CASSPRGAWTDTGELFF
TRBV9,.,.,TRBJ2-5,TGTGCCAGCAGCGAGGGACCGAACCAAGAGACCCAGTACTTC,CASSEGPNQETQYF
TRBV5-1,once,.,TRBJ1-3,TGCGCCAGCAGCTTGGACAGGTCCTTCTCTGGAAACACCATATATTTT,CASSLDRSFSGNTIYF
TRBV24-1,.,TRBD2,TRBJ2-7,TGTGCCACCAGTGACCTGAAGACTAGCGGAATCTACGAGCAGTACTTC,CATSDLKTSGIYEQYF
TRBV6-2/TRBV6-3,many,TRBD1,TRBJ2-3,TGTGCCAGCAGTTACTACGACAGGGGTCGTAAAGATACGCAGTATTTT,CASSYYDRGRKDTQYF
TRBV12-3/TRBV12-4,few,TRBD2,TRBJ2-1,TGTGCCAGCAGTTTAGCGTCCCCTAGCGGTAACTCCTACAATGAGCAGTTCTTC,CASSLASPSGNSYNEQFF
TRBV28,many,TRBD1,TRBJ1-3,TGTGCCAGCAGCCTACTTAATAACCGGGACAGGGGATCTGGAAACACCATATATTTT,CASSLLNNRDRGSGNTIYF
TRBV6-2/TRBV6-3,many,.,TRBJ1-1,TGTGCCAGCAGTACAGGGACAGAAGCTTTCTTT,CASSTGTEAFF
TRBV10-3,.,TRBD2,TRBJ2-7,TGTGCCATCAGTGAGACAGCTTTAGCGGGGGTGGTCACCGAGCAGTACTTC,CAISETALAGVVTEQYF
TRBV15,many,.,TRBJ2-5,TGTGCCACCACCGGGACTCCCCAGGAGACCCAGTACTTC,CATTGTPQETQYF
TRBV14,.,.,TRBJ2-3,TGTGCCAGCAGCCAAGATAGAGACTCGCCTTTCACAGATACGCAGTATTTT,CASSQDRDSPFTDTQYF
TRBV7-9,many,.,TRBJ2-3,TGTGCCAGCAGCCCGCGGAGCACTAGCACAGATACGCAGTATTTT,CASSPRSTSTDTQYF
TRBV3-1,.,.,TRBJ2-7,TGTGCCAGCAGCCAAGAGAGTTTTGCAGGGGCCTACGAGCAGTACTTC,CASSQESFAGAYEQYF
TRBV11-2,few,.,TRBJ2-1,TGTGCCAGCAGCTTAGTTTTCGGGTCTGACCTTGGTGAGCAGTTCTTC,CASSLVFGSDLGEQFF
TRBV4-1,many,.,TRBJ1-1,TGCGCCAGCAGCCAAGTAGGGGGGGTATTGGGTTACGGCACTGAAGCTTTCTTT,CASSQVGGVLGYGTEAFF
TRBV27,.,.,TRBJ1-2,TGTGCCAGCAGTTTAGGCAGGGCCATCAACCCCGATGGCTACACCTTC,CASSLGRAINPDGYTF
TRBV7-2,.,TRBD1,TRBJ2-7,TGTGCCAGCAGCTTAAGGAGGGACAGGGGATTCTGGGAGCAGTACTTC,CASSLRRDRGFWEQYF
TRBV12-3/TRBV12-4,many,.,TRBJ1-5,TGTGCCAGCAGTTTGACCACAGGGAATCAGCCCCAGCATTTT,CASSLTTGNQPQHF
TRBV19,few,.,TRBJ2-7,TGTGCCAGTAGCTGGGGAACCTACGAGCAGTACTTC,CASSWGTYEQYF
TRBV4-3,few,.,TRBJ2-7,TGCGCCAGCAGCCAAGAAAGGGCAGGGAGCCCCTACGAGCAGTACTTC,CASSQERAGSPYEQYF
TRBV29-1,few,.,TRBJ2-5,TGCAGCTCCTGGTCGGACACCCAGTACTTC,CSSWSDTQYF
TRBV9,few,TRBD1,TRBJ2-7,TGTGCCAGCAGCGGCGGACAGGGGGTTGACGAGCAGTACTTC,CASSGGQGVDEQYF
TRBV12-3/TRBV12-4,.,.,TRBJ2-1,TGTGCCAGCAGTTTAGCGAGCCCGCAGCAGTTCTTC,CASSLASPQQFF
TRBV6-5,.,.,TRBJ2-1,TGTGCCAGCAGCCTCCGGCCCCTCGGCAATGAGCAGTTCTTC,CASSLRPLGNEQFF
TRBV14,many,.,TRBJ2-3,TGTGCCAGCAGCCAAGCGTCGGCAGCAATTGATACGCAGTATTTT,CASSQASAAIDTQYF
TRBV7-2,many,.,TRBJ1-5,TGTGCCAGCAGCCCCGTAATCACAGGACAGCCCCAGCATTTT,CASSPVITGQPQHF
TRBV4-1,many,.,TRBJ1-1,TGCGCCAGCAGCCAAGCCAAAGGCATGAACACTGAAGCTTTCTTT,CASSQAKGMNTEAFF
TRBV27,.,TRBD2,TRBJ2-2,TGTGCCAGCAGCTTCGGACTAGCGGGAGGTCCCGGCACCGGGGAGCTGTTTTTT,CASSFGLAGGPGTGELFF
TRBV20-1,many,.,TRBJ2-7,TGCAGTGCTAGGAGGCTTGGGGACTACGAGCAGTACTTC,CSARRLGDYEQYF
TRBV28,few,TRBD1,TRBJ1-1,TGTGCCAGCAGAACCGGGACAGCGATCAACACTGAAGCTTTCTTT,CASRTGTAINTEAFF
TRBV20-1,many,.,TRBJ2-5,TGCAGTGCTAGAGACAGTTACCAAGAGACCCAGTACTTC,CSARDSYQETQYF
TRBV29-1,few,TRBD1,TRBJ2-7,TGCAGCGCGACAGGGTTCTCCTACGAGCAGTACTTC,CSATGFSYEQYF
TRBV7-6,few,.,TRBJ2-2,TGTGCCAGCACCTGGCTGCGGAACACCGGGGAGCTGTTTTTT,CASTWLRNTGELFF
TRBV9,many,.,TRBJ1-6,TGTGCCAGCAGCGAAGAAGACAGACCTAATTCACCCCTCCACTTT,CASSEEDRPNSPLHF
TRBV20-1,few,TRBD2,TRBJ2-5,TGCAGTGCTACACGGACTAGCGATTGGGAAGAGACCCAGTACTTC,CSATRTSDWEETQYF
TRBV20-1,many,.,TRBJ2-7,TGCAGTGCTAGAGACAGGGTTGCCTACGAGCAGTACTTC,CSARDRVAYEQYF
TRBV20-1,few,.,TRBJ1-5,TGCAGTGCTAGAGACACCCAAGGGAGGGGCCTTAGCAATCAGCCCCAGCATTTT,CSARDTQGRGLSNQPQHF
TRBV11-2,.,.,TRBJ2-5,TGTGCCAGCAGCTTAGCCGGGGGTTCCCAAGAGATCCAGTACTTC,CASSLAGGSQEIQYF
TRBV7-8,few,.,TRBJ1-5,TGTGCCAGCAGCCTAACCGCGGCGAGGGAGTATAGCAATCAGCCCCAGCATTTT,CASSLTAAREYSNQPQHF
TRBV2,few,.,TRBJ2-5,TGTGCCAGCAGTGAAGGCGAGATACAAGAGACCCAGTACTTC,CASSEGEIQETQYF
TRBV12-3/TRBV12-4,many,.,TRBJ2-5,TGTGCCAGCAGAGACGGGGGACATAAAGAGACCCAGTACTTC,CASRDGGHKETQYF
TRBV2,many,.,TRBJ2-7,TGTGCCAGCAGTGAGGAGGGTACCTACGAGCAGTACTTC,CASSEEGTYEQYF
TRBV9,.,.,TRBJ1-3,TGTGCCAGCAGCGGGTTGAACTCTGTAAACACCATATATTTT,CASSGLNSVNTIYF
TRBV7-2,many,TRBD2,TRBJ2-7,TGTGCCAGCAGCGCGCAGGGAGGCGGGACTAGCGACATCTACGAGCAGTACTTC,CASSAQGGGTSDIYEQYF
TRBV9,few,TRBD1,TRBJ1-6,TGTGCCAGCAGCGAACGGGACAGCTCCCACATTAATTCACCCCTCCACTTT,CASSERDSSHINSPLHF
TRBV12-5,.,.,TRBJ1-3,TGTGCTAGTGGTTTGGAGTGGGGCTCTGGAAACGCCATATATTTT,CASGLEWGSGNAIYF
TRBV20-1,many,.,TRBJ2-3,TGCAGTGCTAGAGATGTAGATACGCAGTATTTT,CSARDVDTQYF
TRBV2,many,TRBD1,TRBJ2-3,TGTGCCAGCAGTGAATCCCGACAGGGAGCAAGAACAGATACGCAGTATTTT,CASSESRQGARTDTQYF
TRBV27,.,.,TRBJ2-7,TGTGCCAGCAGCAACACAGGGACCTACGAGCAGTACTTC,CASSNTGTYEQYF
TRBV29-1,many,.,TRBJ1-1,TGCAGCGTTGAATTTCCTAACACTGAAGCTTTCTTT,CSVEFPNTEAFF
TRBV11-2,.,.,TRBJ2-3,TGTGCCAGCAGCTTAGTGTCGAGGCACACTAGCACAGATACGCAGTGTTTT,CASSLVSRHTSTDTQCF
TRBV7-9,.,TRBD1,TRBJ2-7,TGTGCCAGCAGCTTCGCGACAGGGGCGCGGTCCGAGCAGTACTTC,CASSFATGARSEQYF
TRBV28,many,TRBD1,TRBJ2-7,TGTGCCAGCAGTTTAGCGACAGGGAGAGGCGAGCAGTACTTC,CASSLATGRGEQYF
TRBV28,many,TRBD1,TRBJ1-2,TGTGCCAGCAGTTTAGTTAAGACAGGGTATAGCGATGGCTACACCTTC,CASSLVKTGYSDGYTF
TRBV20-1,few,TRBD2,TRBJ2-7,TGCAGTGCTAGAGATGTGGCTAGCGGGATTCCGAGAGAGCAGTACTTC,CSARDVASGIPREQYF
TRBV3-1,.,.,TRBJ2-7,TGTGCCAGCAGCCAAGTGGGTAGGGCGGACTACGAGCAGTACTTC,CASSQVGRADYEQYF
TRBV28,.,TRBD1,TRBJ1-3,TGTGCCAGCAGTCTCCAGGGGGTCTCCTCTGGAAACACCATATATTTT,CASSLQGVSSGNTIYF
TRBV12-3/TRBV12-4,few,TRBD1,TRBJ2-7,TGTGCCAGCAGTCTGCCCCGCGGGACAGGGGAGTCCTACGAGCAGTACTTC,CASSLPRGTGESYEQYF